This TCR beta chain was sequenced during a study of blood T cell repertoires in COVID-19. TCRdb's table, derived via immunoSEQ multiplex PCR, lists solely in-frame clones and lacks some. The repertoire holds about 120,000 clones, with 76% as singletons. Looked up from germline, CDR1 is SGHAT and CDR2 is FQDESV (reference sequence). V lost 6 bases, J lost 7 bases, and 21 bases lay in between. CDR3 length: 16 residues. The receptor was derived from a woman over 75 with acute or convalescent COVID-19. The chain has TRBV11-1 and TRBJ1-4; the D gene is possibly TRBD1 (5 bases). The source material was peripheral blood. CDR3 bases: TGTGCCAGCAGACCGGGGGTACGGGAAGGAACTGAAAAACTGTTTTTT. It yields the protein CASRPGVREGTEKLFF.